This T cell receptor beta chain was captured by sequencing in a study of blood T cell repertoires in COVID-19. For the study at large: T cells, B-cell-depleted T cells, or PBMCs supplied cDNA or gDNA.

As originally analysed: Estimation of nucleated cell counts relied on the amplification of reference gene primers. The method was immunoSEQ multiplex PCR; TCRdb's version includes in-frame clones alone and lacks a portion of them. V and J calls plus clone size are reproduced from that table; the DNA served to infer D and trimming. The repertoire consists of 100,000 to 120,000 clones, with approximately 88% occurring once and the leading ten covering around 8%. The CDR3 has 16 residues. V trimming: 5 bases; J trimming: 0 bases; junction bases outside the gene matches: 6. From germline, CDR1 is SGHNT and CDR2 YENEEA.

The receptor was isolated from a woman between 35 and 50 years old with acute or convalescent COVID-19. The chain employs TRBV11-3 and TRBJ2-2, with 7 bases fitting TRBD1. Sequencing used peripheral blood. The CDR3 nucleotides read TGTGCCAGCAGCCAAACCGGGACAGCGAACACCGGGGAGCTGTTTTTT. Protein product: CASSQTGTANTGELFF.